Below, 20 T cell receptor beta chains from the same sample are listed, as sequenced in a study of tumor T cells in aggressive B-cell lymphoma. The method was immunoSEQ multiplex PCR; TCRdb's version includes in-frame clones alone and lacks a portion of them. The sample contains thousands of clones, over 70% of which appear only once. The source material was tumor tissue. Receptors were obtained from an adult with diffuse large B cell lymphoma.

V and J are TRBV18 and TRBJ2-7; D gene ambiguous. Per germline, CDR1 KGHSH and CDR2 LQKENI. This CDR3 has 16 amino acids. V lost 1 base to trimming and J lost 2 bases, with 15 bases between them. The CDR3: CASSPLPRSPAYEQYF. CDR3 sequence (DNA): TGTGCCAGCTCACCACTCCCGCGGAGTCCAGCCTACGAGCAGTACTTC.

The chain uses TRBV6-1 and TRBJ2-1, with D possibly matching TRBD2 (6 bases). Germline V gene lookup returns CDR1 MNHNS and CDR2 SASEGT. V was clipped by 6 bases and J by 8 bases, with 11 bases between them. The CDR3 is made up of 12 amino acids. In DNA form, the CDR3 reads TGTGCCAGCAGACCCCGGAGGGATGAGCAGTTCTTC. Its protein product is CASRPRRDEQFF.

The V and J genes are TRBV18 and TRBJ1-3, with a possible D match to TRBD1 (6 bases). The CDR3 consists of 16 residues. V was clipped by 3 bases and J by 0 bases, with 12 bases between them. Looked up from germline, CDR1 is KGHSH and CDR2 is LQKENI. CDR3 bases: TGTGCCAGCTCACCCCGACAGGTCTTCTCTGGAAACACCATATATTTT. Amino acid sequence: CASSPRQVFSGNTIYF.

V usage is TRBV5-6 and J usage is TRBJ1-1; the match to TRBD1 covers 9 bases. The CDR3 covers 15 residues. With 5 bases clipped from V and 5 bases from J, the junction kept 10 bases outside the gene matches. Germline CDR1 and CDR2: SGHDT and YYEEEE. The CDR3 DNA reads TGTGCCAGCAGTCATACGGGACAGGGAGGGACTGAAGCTTTCTTT. It codes for CASSHTGQGGTEAFF. Looking up the rest from reference TRBV5-6 and TRBJ1-1 gives the full variable domain: DAGVTQSPTHLIKTRGQQVTLRCSPKSGHDTVSWYQQALGQGPQFIFQYYEEEERQRGNFPDRFSGHQFPNYSSELNVNALLLGDSALYLCASSHTGQGGTEAFFGQGTRLTVV.

The chain links TRBV4-1 to TRBJ2-3, with D unresolved. V was shortened by 1 base and J by 0 bases, with 14 bases between the two germline ends. The CDR3 contains 17 residues. Per the germline V gene, CDR1 is MGHRA and CDR2 is YSYEKL. The CDR3 bases are TGCGCCAGCAGCCAAGTTGAGTACAGTAGTAGCACAGATACGCAGTATTTT. It is translated as CASSQVEYSSSTDTQYF.

The chain joins TRBV5-8 to TRBJ2-5; TRBD1 matches at 9 bases. The CDR3 is made up of 18 amino acids. The germline gives CDR1 SGHTS, CDR2 YDEGEE. J lost 4 bases, V lost 3 bases, and 16 bases had no gene match. The CDR3 DNA reads as TGTGCCAGCAGCTCAGGGGACAGGGCCCTCGGGATGGGAGAGACCCAGTACTTC. This sequence encodes CASSSGDRALGMGETQYF.

The V call is TRBV5-1, the J call TRBJ2-7; a weak D match, TRBD1 (5 bases). The CDR3 covers 15 residues. Trimming took off 0 bases at V and 0 bases at J, with 10 bases between the two ends. Per germline, CDR1 SGHRS and CDR2 YFSETQ. CDR3 coding DNA: TGCGCCAGCAGCTTGGGACAGACTGCCTCCTACGAGCAGTACTTC. Its protein is CASSLGQTASYEQYF.

This clone was found a few times. The V call is TRBV7-3, the J call TRBJ2-5, with D perhaps TRBD1 (6 bases). The V gene's germline CDR1 is SGHTA and CDR2 FQGTGA. V was clipped by 5 bases and J by 0 bases, with 19 bases between them. The CDR3 spans 17 residues. The CDR3 DNA follows: TGTGCCAGCAGCCCGATGGGCAGGGGAGCTTACCAAGAGACCCAGTACTTC. Its protein product is CASSPMGRGAYQETQYF.

The rearrangement uses TRBV6-1 and TRBJ1-1; D gene ambiguous. CDR3 length: 12 amino acids. From germline, CDR1 is MNHNS and CDR2 SASEGT. The CDR3 here is CACYPTNTEAFF. The CDR3 DNA reads TGTGCGTGCTACCCTACGAACACTGAAGCTTTCTTT.

Points on this clone: Other DNA sequences within the sample encode an identical CDR3. V gene TRBV9 combines with J gene TRBJ2-3; 8 nucleotides match TRBD2. The trim removed 2 bases at V and 5 bases at J, leaving 7 bases unmatched. The germline V gene has CDR1 SGDLS and CDR2 YYNGEE. The length of the CDR3 is 15 residues. The CDR3 nucleotides are TGTGCCAGCAGCGTGGACGGGGGGGTGATAGATACGCAGTATTTT. Encoded protein: CASSVDGGVIDTQYF.

The chain carries TRBV5-5 and TRBJ2-7, with D possibly TRBD1 on 5 matching bases. The CDR3 loop spans 15 amino acids. The V gene lost 0 bases and the J gene lost 4 bases, with 14 bases spanning the gap. The germline V gene encodes CDR1 SGHKS and CDR2 YYEKEE (reference sequence). CDR3 protein: CASSLAATEVYEQYF. CDR3 sequence (DNA): TGTGCCAGCAGCTTGGCCGCGACAGAAGTTTACGAGCAGTACTTC.

The J gene is TRBJ2-3, the V gene TRBV7-8, with 9 bases fitting TRBD2. The CDR3 is made up of 18 amino acids. Germline V gives CDR1 SGHVS, CDR2 FQNEAQ. The J segment lost 0 bases and the V segment lost 1 base, leaving 8 bases of the junction unmatched. This chain's CDR3 is CASSLGSGGLPSTDTQYF. In nucleotides, the CDR3 is TGTGCCAGCAGCTTAGGTAGCGGGGGCCTCCCTAGCACAGATACGCAGTATTTT.

The chain combines TRBV6-1 with TRBJ1-5; no clear D gene. This CDR3 contains 18 residues. Germline lookup yields CDR1 MNHNS and CDR2 SASEGT. Trimming stripped 2 bases from V and 0 bases from J, with 17 bases between. Written as DNA, the CDR3 is TGTGCCAGCAGTGAACCCCGGCGGATTTCAAATAGCAATCAGCCCCAGCATTTT. Its translation: CASSEPRRISNSNQPQHF.

The chain recombines TRBV6-7 with TRBJ2-4; D is possibly TRBD2 (7 bases). TRBV6-7 is flagged as an ORF with uncertain function. The V end lost 2 bases, the J end lost 0 bases, and 8 bases lay between the germline ends. This CDR3 region has 15 residues. The CDR3 here is CASSYGGAAKNIQYF. CDR3 DNA: TGTGCCAGCAGTTACGGGGGGGCAGCCAAAAACATTCAGTACTTC.

The genes are TRBV2 and TRBJ2-6, with D perhaps TRBD1 (6 bases). The ends were cut back, 2 bases at V and 1 base at J, with 15 bases in the middle. CDR1 and CDR2 from the germline V gene are SNHLY and FYNNEI. This CDR3 contains 18 residues. This CDR3 is CASSELGADSSGANVLTF. As DNA, the CDR3 is TGTGCCAGCAGTGAATTGGGGGCAGACTCTTCTGGGGCCAACGTCCTGACTTTC.

The chain carries TRBV14 and TRBJ2-2, with 8 bases aligning to TRBD1. The length of the CDR3 is 13 residues. Trimming at V came to 4 bases and at J to 7 bases, leaving 2 bases not matched to a gene. Germline V lookup: CDR1 SGHDN, CDR2 FVKESK. CDR3 DNA: TGTGCCAGCAGCCGGACAGGGCACGGGGAGCTGTTTTTT. This translates into CASSRTGHGELFF.

The V and J genes are TRBV5-4 and TRBJ2-2; D is unresolved. CDR1 SGHNT and CDR2 YYREEE come from the germline V gene (reference sequence). Trimming took off 4 bases at V and 0 bases at J, with 10 bases between the two ends. This CDR3 spans 15 amino acids. The CDR3 protein is CASSQRGANTGELFF. As DNA, the CDR3 is TGTGCCAGCAGCCAACGAGGAGCGAACACCGGGGAGCTGTTTTTT.

This chain connects TRBV10-3 to TRBJ2-3; the D gene is possibly TRBD1 (5 bases). Germline CDR1 reads ENHRY; CDR2 reads SYGVKD. The CDR3 runs to 14 residues. The germline V and J ends were trimmed by 3 bases and 0 bases, with 7 bases remaining between them. CDR3 loop: CAISDQGSTDTQYF. DNA of the CDR3: TGTGCCATCAGTGATCAGGGTAGCACAGATACGCAGTATTTT.

This clone was seen once. The CDR3 sequence is CASSFERVSSYNEQFF. CDR3 coding DNA: TGTGCCAGCAGCTTTGAGAGGGTGAGCTCCTACAATGAGCAGTTCTTC. The gene calls are TRBV5-6 and TRBJ2-1, with D possibly matching TRBD2 (5 bases). This CDR3 is 16 amino acids long. Germline values: CDR1 SGHDT, CDR2 YYEEEE. The V end was cut by 2 bases, the J end by 0 bases, with 12 bases between.

The rearrangement joins TRBV5-5 to TRBJ2-7; D is unclear. From germline, CDR1 is SGHKS and CDR2 YYEKEE (reference sequence). V was cut by 4 bases and J by 3 bases, with 17 bases left in between. The CDR3 sequence is 15 residues long. The DNA for the CDR3 is TGTGCCAGCAGCCCTCGGTCCCCAATACTCTACGAGCAGTACTTC. This encodes CASSPRSPILYEQYF.